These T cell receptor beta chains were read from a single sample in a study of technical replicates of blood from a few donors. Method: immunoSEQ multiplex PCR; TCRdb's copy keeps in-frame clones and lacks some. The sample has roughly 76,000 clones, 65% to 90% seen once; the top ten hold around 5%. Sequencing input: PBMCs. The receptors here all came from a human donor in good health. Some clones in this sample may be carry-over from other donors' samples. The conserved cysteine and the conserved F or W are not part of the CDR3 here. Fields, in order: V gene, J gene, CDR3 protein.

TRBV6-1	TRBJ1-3	ASSENGISGNTIY
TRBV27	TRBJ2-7	ASSRQGPYEQY
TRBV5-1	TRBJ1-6	ASSSRDRGYNSPLH
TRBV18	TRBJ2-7	ASSPPGRSSYEQY
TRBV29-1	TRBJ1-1	VLFVNTEAF
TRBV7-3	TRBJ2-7	ASSPGSLEQY
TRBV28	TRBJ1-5	ASSALDRGNQPQH
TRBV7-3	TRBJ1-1	ASSGQNGEGSEAF
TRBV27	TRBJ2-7	ASSFTSGFYEQY
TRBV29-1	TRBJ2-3	SVAPGTTDTQY
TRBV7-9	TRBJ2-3	ASSLGPSTDTQY
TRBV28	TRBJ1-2	ASSFDRGYGYT
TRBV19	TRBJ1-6	ASKLERGNSPLH
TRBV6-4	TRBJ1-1	ASSESGNTEAF
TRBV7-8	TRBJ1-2	ASSTRDRVGYGYT
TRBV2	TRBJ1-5	ASSVQGSNQPQH
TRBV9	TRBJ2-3	ASSVGDSSPTDTQY
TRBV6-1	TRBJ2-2	ASSARTSLYTGELF
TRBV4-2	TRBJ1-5	ASSQFQGGGQPQH
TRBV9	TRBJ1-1	ASSVTMNTEAF
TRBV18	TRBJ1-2	ASSPGRGPSYGYT
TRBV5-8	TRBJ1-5	ASSRQGYSNQPQH
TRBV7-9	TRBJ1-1	ASSFWDRNTEAF
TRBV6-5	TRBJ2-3	ASSPSGGADTQY
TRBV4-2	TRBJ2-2	ASSPATLNTGELF
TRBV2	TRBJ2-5	ASLREETQY
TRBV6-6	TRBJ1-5	ASSLDSNQPQH
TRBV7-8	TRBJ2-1	ATSAGENEQF
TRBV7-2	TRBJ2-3	ASKGGGVGGTDTQY
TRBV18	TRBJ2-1	ASAGNLEEEQF
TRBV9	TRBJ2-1	ASSARQGENEQF
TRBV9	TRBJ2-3	ASSARQGGSTDTQY
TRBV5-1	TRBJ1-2	ATGDPGQGGYT
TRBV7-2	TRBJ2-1	ASSFGDPSYNEQF
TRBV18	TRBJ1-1	ASSPGPPGTEAF
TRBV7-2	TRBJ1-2	ASSLAGQGGNYGYT
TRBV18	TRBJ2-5	ASSPFVDRVRRETQY
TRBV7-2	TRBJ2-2	ASSLVRQGARTGELF
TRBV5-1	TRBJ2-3	ASSPASTGASPRY
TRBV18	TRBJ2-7	ASSPPLAASYEQY
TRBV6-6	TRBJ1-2	ASIKGGDGYGYT
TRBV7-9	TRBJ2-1	ASSRLAGEGSDEQF
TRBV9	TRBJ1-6	ASSAIDRVSPLH
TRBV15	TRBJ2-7	ATSRGGTGTVEQY
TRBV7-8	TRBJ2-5	ASRSTAGIQETQY
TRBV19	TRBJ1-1	ASSIQGAPGTEAF
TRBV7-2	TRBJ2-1	ASSSRWTSAYNEQF
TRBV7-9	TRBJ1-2	ASSLLGPNYGYT
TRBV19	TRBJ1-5	ASSSQVLQPQH
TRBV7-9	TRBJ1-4	ASSSAGAREKLF
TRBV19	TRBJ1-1	ASSEDGRGLSLNTEAF
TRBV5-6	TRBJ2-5	ASSRPSSGGETQY